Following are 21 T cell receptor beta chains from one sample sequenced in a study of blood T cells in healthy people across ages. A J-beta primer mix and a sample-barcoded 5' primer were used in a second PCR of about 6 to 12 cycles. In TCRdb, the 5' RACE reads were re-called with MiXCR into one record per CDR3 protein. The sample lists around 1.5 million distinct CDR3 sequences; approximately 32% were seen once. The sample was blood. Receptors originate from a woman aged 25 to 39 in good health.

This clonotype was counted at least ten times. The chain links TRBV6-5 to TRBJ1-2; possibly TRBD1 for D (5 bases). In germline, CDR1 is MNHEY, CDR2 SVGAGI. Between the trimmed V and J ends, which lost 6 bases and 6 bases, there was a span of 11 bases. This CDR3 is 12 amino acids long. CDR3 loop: CASRVGRDGYTF. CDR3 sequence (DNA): TGTGCCAGCAGAGTGGGGCGCGATGGCTACACCTTC.

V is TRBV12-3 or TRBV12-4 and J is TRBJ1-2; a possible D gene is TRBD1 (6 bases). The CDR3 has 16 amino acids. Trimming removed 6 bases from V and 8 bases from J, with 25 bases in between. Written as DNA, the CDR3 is TGTGCCAGCAGCTTCACACTGGGACACCCTCAGCGGGGCTACACCTTC. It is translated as CASSFTLGHPQRGYTF.

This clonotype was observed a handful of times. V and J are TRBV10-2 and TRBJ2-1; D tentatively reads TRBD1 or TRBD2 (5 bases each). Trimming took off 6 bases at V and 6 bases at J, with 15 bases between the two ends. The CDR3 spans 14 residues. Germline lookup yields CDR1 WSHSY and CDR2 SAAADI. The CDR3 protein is CASRGPPGGNEQFF. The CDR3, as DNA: TGCGCCAGCAGGGGACCACCGGGCGGCAATGAGCAGTTCTTC.

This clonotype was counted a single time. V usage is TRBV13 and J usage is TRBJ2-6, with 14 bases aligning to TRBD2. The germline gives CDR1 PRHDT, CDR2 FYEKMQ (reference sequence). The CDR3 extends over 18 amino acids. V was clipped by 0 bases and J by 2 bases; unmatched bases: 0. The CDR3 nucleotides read TGTGCCAGCAGCTTAGGGGGACTAGCGGGAGCTGGGGCCAACGTCCTGACTTTC. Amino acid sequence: CASSLGGLAGAGANVLTF.

CDR3 sequence: CASRKGPTGGTYEQYF. In DNA, the CDR3 is TGTGCCAGCCGCAAAGGGCCCACGGGAGGAACTTACGAGCAGTACTTC. The chain carries TRBV7-9 and TRBJ2-7, with 7 positions matching TRBD2. From germline, CDR1 is SEHNR and CDR2 FQNEAQ (reference sequence). V was pared by 8 bases and J by 4 bases, with 17 bases of the junction left unmatched. The CDR3 is 16 amino acids.

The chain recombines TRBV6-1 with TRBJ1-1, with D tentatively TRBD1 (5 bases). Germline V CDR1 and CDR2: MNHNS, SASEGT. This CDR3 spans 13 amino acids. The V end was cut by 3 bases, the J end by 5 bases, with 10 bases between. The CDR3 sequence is CASSDYRRTEAFF. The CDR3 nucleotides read TGTGCCAGCAGTGATTACAGGAGGACTGAAGCTTTCTTT.

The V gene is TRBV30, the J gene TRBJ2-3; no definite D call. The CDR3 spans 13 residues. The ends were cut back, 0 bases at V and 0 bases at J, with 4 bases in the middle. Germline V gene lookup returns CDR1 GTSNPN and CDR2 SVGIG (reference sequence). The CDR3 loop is CAWSVDSTDTQYF. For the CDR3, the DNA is TGTGCCTGGAGTGTCGACAGCACAGATACGCAGTATTTT.

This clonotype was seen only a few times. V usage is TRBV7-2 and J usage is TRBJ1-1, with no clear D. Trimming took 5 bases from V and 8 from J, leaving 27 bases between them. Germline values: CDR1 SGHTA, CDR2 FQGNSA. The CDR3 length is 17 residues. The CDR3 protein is CASSPNPGARSMKEAFF. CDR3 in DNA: TGTGCCAGCAGCCCCAACCCCGGCGCTAGGTCGATGAAGGAAGCTTTCTTT.

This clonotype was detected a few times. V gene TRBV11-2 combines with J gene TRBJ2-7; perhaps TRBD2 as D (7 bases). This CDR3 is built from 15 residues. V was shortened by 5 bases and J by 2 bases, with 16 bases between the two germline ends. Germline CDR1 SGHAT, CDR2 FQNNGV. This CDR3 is CASSLMGGGPYEQYF. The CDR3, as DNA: TGTGCCAGCAGCCTTATGGGGGGGGGCCCCTACGAGCAGTACTTC.

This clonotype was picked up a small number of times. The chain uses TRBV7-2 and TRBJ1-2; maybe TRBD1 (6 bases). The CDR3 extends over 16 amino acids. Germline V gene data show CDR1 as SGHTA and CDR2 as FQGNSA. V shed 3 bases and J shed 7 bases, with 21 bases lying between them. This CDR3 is CASSLSRSGGGGGYTF. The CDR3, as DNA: TGTGCCAGCAGCTTGTCGAGAAGTGGGGGCGGTGGTGGCTACACCTTC.

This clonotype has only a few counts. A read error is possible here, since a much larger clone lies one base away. CDR3 DNA: TGCAGCGTTGAGGGACTAGCGGGAAGCACAGATACGCAGTATTTT. It codes for CSVEGLAGSTDTQYF. The chain couples TRBV29-1 to TRBJ2-3, with TRBD2 matching over 13 bases. Germline loops: CDR1 SQVTM, CDR2 ANQGSEA. The CDR3 is 15 residues long. The V and J ends lost 3 bases and 0 bases, in that order; junction bases with no gene match: 0.

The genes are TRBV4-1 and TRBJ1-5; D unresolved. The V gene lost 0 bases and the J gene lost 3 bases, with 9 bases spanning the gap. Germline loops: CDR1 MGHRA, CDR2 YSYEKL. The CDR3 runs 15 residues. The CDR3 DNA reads TGCGCCAGCAGCCAAGATACGGGTTCCAATCAGCCCCAGCATTTT. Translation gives CASSQDTGSNQPQHF.

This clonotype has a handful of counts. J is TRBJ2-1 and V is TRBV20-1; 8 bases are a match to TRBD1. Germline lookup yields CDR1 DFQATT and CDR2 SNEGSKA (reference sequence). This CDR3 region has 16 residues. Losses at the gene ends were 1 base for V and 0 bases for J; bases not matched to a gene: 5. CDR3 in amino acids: CSARGGQGASYNEQFF. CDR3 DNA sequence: TGCAGTGCTAGAGGCGGGCAGGGGGCCTCCTACAATGAGCAGTTCTTC.

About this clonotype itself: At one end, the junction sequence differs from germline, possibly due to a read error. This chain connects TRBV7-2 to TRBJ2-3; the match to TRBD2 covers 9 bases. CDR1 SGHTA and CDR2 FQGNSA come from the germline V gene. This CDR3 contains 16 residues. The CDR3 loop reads CASSPRLAASTDTRYF. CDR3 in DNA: TGTGCCAGCAGCCCACGACTAGCGGCTAGCACAGACACGCGGTATTTT.

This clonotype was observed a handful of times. DNA of the CDR3: TGCGCCAGCAGCTCCTACTACTCTAGCTACGAGCAGTACTTC. This encodes CASSSYYSSYEQYF. This chain connects TRBV5-1 to TRBJ2-7; D gene uncertain. CDR1 is SGHRS and CDR2 is YFSETQ in the germline V gene. The CDR3 has 14 amino acids. V dropped 3 bases and J dropped 3 bases, with 13 bases sitting between them.

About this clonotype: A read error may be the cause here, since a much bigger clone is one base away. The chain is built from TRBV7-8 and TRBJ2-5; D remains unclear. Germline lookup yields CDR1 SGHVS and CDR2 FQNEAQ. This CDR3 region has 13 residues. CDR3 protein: CASSLPVQETRYF. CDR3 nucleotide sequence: TGTGCCAGCAGCTTACCGGTCCAAGAGACCCGGTACTTC.

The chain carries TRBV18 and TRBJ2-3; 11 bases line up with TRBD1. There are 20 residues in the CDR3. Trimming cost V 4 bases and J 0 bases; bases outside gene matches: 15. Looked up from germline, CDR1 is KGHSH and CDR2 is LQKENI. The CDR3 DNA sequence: TGTGCCAGCTCACACCGGACAGGGGGCCTAACCCGGATCAGCACAGATACGCAGTATTTT. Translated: CASSHRTGGLTRISTDTQYF.

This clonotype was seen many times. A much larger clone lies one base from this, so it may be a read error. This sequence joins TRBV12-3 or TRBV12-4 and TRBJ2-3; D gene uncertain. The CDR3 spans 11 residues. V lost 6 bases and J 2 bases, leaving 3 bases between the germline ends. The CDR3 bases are TGTGCCAGCAGGTTCACAGATACGCAGTATTTT. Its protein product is CASRFTDTQYF.

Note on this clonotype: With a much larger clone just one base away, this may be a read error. The CDR3 region is CASSQGQGANHGYTF. The CDR3 DNA reads TGTGCCAGCAGTCAGGGACAGGGGGCCAACCATGGCTACACCTTC. V gene TRBV12-3 or TRBV12-4 combines with J gene TRBJ1-2; 12 positions match TRBD1. The CDR3 runs to 15 residues. The junction had 7 bases not matched to a gene; V was cut back by 5 bases and J by 6 bases.

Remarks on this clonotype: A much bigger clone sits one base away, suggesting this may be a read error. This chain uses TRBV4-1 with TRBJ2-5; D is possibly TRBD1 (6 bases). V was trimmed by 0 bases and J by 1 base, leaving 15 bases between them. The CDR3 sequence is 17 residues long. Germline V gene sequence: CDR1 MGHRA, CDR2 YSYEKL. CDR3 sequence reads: CASSQDIDRQLQETQYF. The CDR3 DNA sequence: TGCGCCAGCAGCCAAGATATAGACAGGCAACTCCAAGAGACCCAGTACTTC.

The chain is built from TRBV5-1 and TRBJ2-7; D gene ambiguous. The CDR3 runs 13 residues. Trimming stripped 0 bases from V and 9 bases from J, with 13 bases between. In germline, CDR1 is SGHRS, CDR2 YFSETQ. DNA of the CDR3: TGCGCCAGCAGCTTGGGGGCCCCGATGGGGCAGTACTTC. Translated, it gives CASSLGAPMGQYF.